This passage covers 25 T cell receptor beta chains from one sample sequenced in a study of blood T cell repertoires in COVID-19. The data were produced by immunoSEQ multiplex PCR, yet TCRdb's version contains in-frame clones alone and is incomplete. Seen here are around 270,000 clones, roughly 90% observed once, and the top ten hold around 4.4%. The sample taken for sequencing was peripheral blood. All receptors come from a man aged 35-49 years with acute or convalescent COVID-19.

In nucleotides, the CDR3 is TGTGCCAGCAGTCGCAGACAGGGTCTCTACGAGCAGTACTTC. Its translation is CASSRRQGLYEQYF. This chain uses TRBV6-5 with TRBJ2-7, with TRBD1 identical over 7 bases. The length of the CDR3 is 14 residues. V shed 5 bases and J 3 bases; nucleotides not matched to a gene: 7. Per the germline V gene, CDR1 is MNHEY and CDR2 is SVGAGI.

In its sample, this clone was seen once. V usage is TRBV5-1 and J usage is TRBJ1-1, with 9 positions matching TRBD1. The germline V gene encodes CDR1 SGHRS and CDR2 YFSETQ. The CDR3 covers 15 residues. The trim removed 4 bases at V and 3 bases at J, leaving 7 bases unmatched. The DNA for the CDR3 is TGCGCCAGCAGCCGTCCGGGGACAGGGTACACTGAAGCTTTCTTT. It codes for CASSRPGTGYTEAFF.

The CDR3: CASSPGTGNNQPQHF. The CDR3 coding sequence is TGTGCCAGCAGTCCCGGGACAGGGAACAATCAGCCCCAGCATTTT. This rearrangement joins TRBV2 to TRBJ1-5, with 9 positions matching TRBD1. The CDR3 sequence is 15 residues long. Germline-derived CDR1 and CDR2 are SNHLY and FYNNEI. V was pared by 5 bases and J by 3 bases, with 5 bases of the junction left unmatched.

The chain employs TRBV3-1 (or the pseudogene TRBV3-2) and TRBJ1-2; maybe TRBD1 (6 bases). From germline, CDR1 is LGHDT and CDR2 YNNKEL (reference sequence). CDR3 length: 14 amino acids. V was cut by 5 bases and J by 4 bases, with 14 bases left in between. CDR3 sequence: CASSSWTAPYGYTF. CDR3 in DNA: TGTGCCAGCAGCTCCTGGACAGCCCCCTATGGCTACACCTTC.

The CDR3 protein is CASSLNGQGVRNTEAFF. CDR3 bases: TGCGCCAGCAGCTTGAACGGACAGGGGGTGAGAAACACTGAAGCTTTCTTT. The rearrangement uses TRBV5-1 and TRBJ1-1, with TRBD1 matching over 10 bases. CDR1 and CDR2 from the germline V gene are SGHRS and YFSETQ. Unmatched junction bases numbered 8, after V lost 1 base and J lost 2 bases. This CDR3 spans 17 amino acids.

This chain connects TRBV5-1 to TRBJ2-2, with D possibly matching TRBD1 (5 bases). The germline CDR1 and CDR2 sequences are SGHRS and YFSETQ. With 0 bases removed from V and 4 bases from J, the gap between germline ends came to 10 bases. The CDR3 length is 15 residues. The CDR3 reads CASSLGQLVTGELFF. CDR3 coding DNA: TGCGCCAGCAGCTTGGGACAGCTGGTCACCGGGGAGCTGTTTTTT.

This clone has just one count. The chain carries TRBV4-1 and TRBJ2-5, with 8 bases lining up with TRBD1. This CDR3 is 15 amino acids long. CDR1 MGHRA and CDR2 YSYEKL come from the germline V gene. V dropped 6 bases and J dropped 1; count of bases not matched to a gene: 7. CDR3 loop: CASSPDRVLQETQYF. CDR3 nucleotide sequence: TGCGCCAGCAGTCCGGACAGGGTCCTCCAAGAGACCCAGTACTTC.

The chain carries TRBV5-1 and TRBJ2-2, with D tentatively TRBD1 (5 bases). Germline lookup yields CDR1 SGHRS and CDR2 YFSETQ. The CDR3 has 15 residues. The V gene lost 1 base and the J gene lost 3 bases, with 10 bases spanning the gap. In DNA, the CDR3 is TGCGCCAGCAGCTTGCAAGCAGGGTACACCGGGGAGCTGTTTTTT. Amino acids: CASSLQAGYTGELFF. Using reference TRBV5-1 and TRBJ2-2 for the parts outside the CDR3, the full variable domain is KAGVTQTPRYLIKTRGQQVTLSCSPISGHRSVSWYQQTPGQGLQFLFEYFSETQRNKGNFPGRFSGRQFSNSRSEMNVSTLELGDSALYLCASSLQAGYTGELFFGEGSRLTVL.

The V and J genes are TRBV19 and TRBJ2-5; D perhaps matches TRBD1 (5 bases). Germline CDR1 is LNHDA and CDR2 is SQIVND (reference sequence). The V end was cut by 4 bases, the J end by 3 bases, with 12 bases between. The CDR3 runs 14 residues. The CDR3 DNA reads TGTGCCAGTAGTAGCAGAGGACAAAAAGAGACCCAGTACTTC. This encodes CASSSRGQKETQYF.

The chain combines TRBV29-1 with TRBJ1-1, with no clear D. The CDR3 has 12 residues. The germline V and J ends were trimmed by 0 bases and 11 bases, with 13 bases remaining between them. Germline V lookup: CDR1 SQVTM, CDR2 ANQGSEA. The CDR3 bases are TGCAGCGTTGAAGATGGGAGATTGCGGGCTTTCTTT. Encoded protein: CSVEDGRLRAFF.

The gene calls are TRBV21-1 and TRBJ1-5; TRBD1 reflects the table's D call only, with no check against the DNA. TRBV21-1 is flagged as a pseudogene. The length of the CDR3 is 14 residues. The CDR3 region is CASSTWTVHQPQHF. The CDR3 coding sequence is TGTGCCAGCAGCACATGGACAGTACATCAGCCCCAGCATTTT.

This clone occurred a few times. The rearrangement uses TRBV21-1 and TRBJ1-2. TRBV21-1 represents a pseudogene. This CDR3 is built from 15 residues. The CDR3 loop is CASSKGSRGIICYTF. The CDR3 DNA follows: TGTGCCAGCAGCAAAGGTAGTCGGGGAATTATATGCTACACCTTC.

V and J are TRBV21-1 and TRBJ2-1; the table's D call TRBD2 went unverified against the DNA. TRBV21-1 is classified as a pseudogene. CDR3 length: 18 amino acids. In DNA, the CDR3 is TGTGCCAGCAATGTGGACAGGGGCGCGGCTAGCGGGGGGAATGAGCAGTTCTTC. Translated: CASNVDRGAASGGNEQFF.

V gene TRBV18 combines with J gene TRBJ1-1, with unresolved D. The CDR3 loop spans 13 amino acids. Trimming pared 3 bases from V and 5 bases from J, leaving 10 bases between. CDR1 is KGHSH, CDR2 LQKENI, per germline. The CDR3 DNA sequence: TGTGCCAGCTCACCCGAGACGAGGACTGAAGCTTTCTTT. Protein sequence: CASSPETRTEAFF.

The rearrangement joins TRBV7-8 to TRBJ1-6, with 8 bases matching TRBD1. V was pared by 4 bases and J by 7 bases, with 12 bases of the junction left unmatched. From germline, CDR1 is SGHVS and CDR2 FQNEAQ. The CDR3 totals 17 residues. CDR3 DNA: TGTGCCAGCAGCTCAGGACAGGGTTTCTTTCGGAATTCACCCCTCCACTTT. Translating gives CASSSGQGFFRNSPLHF.

This rearrangement joins TRBV5-8 to TRBJ2-7; 7 bases are shared with TRBD2. The CDR3 has 15 amino acids. V lost 4 bases, J lost 4 bases, and 11 bases stayed unmatched. Germline assignment: CDR1 SGHTS and CDR2 YDEGEE. CDR3 sequence: CASSKPSGLKYEQYF. CDR3 sequence (DNA): TGTGCCAGCAGCAAACCTAGCGGCCTCAAATACGAGCAGTACTTC.

The chain is built from TRBV6-6 and TRBJ2-7; D is undetermined. The CDR3 contains 15 residues. Trimming took off 7 bases at V and 6 bases at J, with 22 bases between the two ends. CDR1 is MNHNY, CDR2 SVGAGI, per germline (reference sequence). The CDR3 DNA follows: TGTGCCAGCAATTGGTACGAGCTATCGATCGGCGAGCAGTACTTC. It codes for CASNWYELSIGEQYF.

The chain is built from TRBV4-2 and TRBJ2-7, with 7 bases identical to TRBD2. The CDR3 runs 15 residues. Germline V gene sequence: CDR1 LGHNA, CDR2 YNFKEQ. Unmatched junction bases numbered 7, after V lost 4 bases and J lost 1 base. CDR3 protein: CASSPIGGGSYEQYF. The DNA of the CDR3 is TGTGCCAGCAGCCCGATCGGGGGAGGGTCCTACGAGCAGTACTTC.

The genes are TRBV7-2 and TRBJ1-1; D call uncertain. This CDR3 contains 13 residues. Germline values: CDR1 SGHTA, CDR2 FQGNSA. V was clipped by 2 bases and J by 2 bases, with 6 bases between them. DNA of the CDR3: TGTGCCAGCAGCTTACCGCGAAACACTGAAGCTTTCTTT. Its protein product is CASSLPRNTEAFF.

This chain uses TRBV27 with TRBJ2-3; 12 positions match TRBD2. The CDR3 spans 17 residues. Unmatched junction bases numbered 10, after V lost 2 bases and J lost 7 bases. Germline V lookup: CDR1 MNHEY, CDR2 SMNVEV (reference sequence). The CDR3 loop is CASSLRGLAGRFNTQYF. Written as DNA, the CDR3 is TGTGCCAGCAGTTTACGCGGACTAGCGGGGCGCTTCAATACGCAGTATTTT.

The chain couples TRBV6-6 to TRBJ2-1, with a weak D call TRBD2 (5 bases). Between the trimmed V and J ends, which lost 4 bases and 0 bases, there was a span of 7 bases. CDR1 and CDR2 (germline): MNHNY, SVGAGI (reference sequence). The CDR3 has 14 residues. The CDR3 nucleotides read TGTGCCAGCAGTTCTGCGGGCTCCTACAATGAGCAGTTCTTC. Translating it yields CASSSAGSYNEQFF.

The genes are TRBV3-1 (or the pseudogene TRBV3-2) and TRBJ1-1, with a tentative D call TRBD1 (5 bases). CDR1 and CDR2 from the germline V gene are LGHDT and YNNKEL (reference sequence). The CDR3 is 13 amino acids. Trimming pared 6 bases from V and 2 bases from J, leaving 10 bases between. The CDR3 loop is CASSKQGNTEAFF. CDR3 bases: TGTGCCAGCAGTAAGCAGGGCAACACTGAAGCTTTCTTT.

V gene TRBV11-2 combines with J gene TRBJ1-1; TRBD1 matches at 10 bases. The length of the CDR3 is 19 residues. CDR1 is SGHAT and CDR2 is FQNNGV in the germline V gene. V shed 5 bases and J 0 bases; nucleotides not matched to a gene: 15. The CDR3, as DNA: TGTGCCAGCAGCCCGGCGGGACAGGGGAAGACTTTCATGAACACTGAAGCTTTCTTT. Its translation: CASSPAGQGKTFMNTEAFF. Complete variable domain (other parts from reference TRBV11-2 and TRBJ1-1): EAGVAQSPRYKIIEKRQSVAFWCNPISGHATLYWYQQILGQGPKLLIQFQNNGVVDDSQLPKDRFSAERLKGVDSTLKIQPAKLEDSAVYLCASSPAGQGKTFMNTEAFFGQGTRLTVV.

The chain joins TRBV20-1 to TRBJ2-1, with 13 bases aligning to TRBD2. There are 11 residues in the CDR3. Trimming took 6 bases from V and 13 from J; bases not matched to a gene: 3. Germline CDR1 and CDR2: DFQATT and SNEGSKA (reference sequence). The CDR3 bases are TGCAGTGCCGGACTAGCGGGGGACCAGTTCTTC. It encodes CSAGLAGDQFF.

This chain links TRBV24-1 with TRBJ2-3, with 7 bases aligning to TRBD2. Germline CDR1 KGHDR, CDR2 SFDVKD. The CDR3 runs to 14 residues. The V and J ends lost 4 bases and 6 bases, in that order; junction bases with no gene match: 6. The CDR3 protein is CATSEYGTTDTQYF. CDR3 sequence (DNA): TGTGCCACCAGTGAGTATGGGACTACCGATACGCAGTATTTT.